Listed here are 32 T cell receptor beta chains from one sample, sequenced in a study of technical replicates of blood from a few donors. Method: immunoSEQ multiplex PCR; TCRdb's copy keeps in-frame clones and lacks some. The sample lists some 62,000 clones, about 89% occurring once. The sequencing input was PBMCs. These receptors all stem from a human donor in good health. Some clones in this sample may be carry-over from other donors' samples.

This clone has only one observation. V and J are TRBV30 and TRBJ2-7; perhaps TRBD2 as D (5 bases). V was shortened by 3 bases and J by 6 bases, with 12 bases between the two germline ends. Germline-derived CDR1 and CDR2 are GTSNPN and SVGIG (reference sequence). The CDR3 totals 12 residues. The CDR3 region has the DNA TGTGCCTGGAGGGGAGACAAAGGCGAGCAGTACTTC. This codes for CAWRGDKGEQYF.

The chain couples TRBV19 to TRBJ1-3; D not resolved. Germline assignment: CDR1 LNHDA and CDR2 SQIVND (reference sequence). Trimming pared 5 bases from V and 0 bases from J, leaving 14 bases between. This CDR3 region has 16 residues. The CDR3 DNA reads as TGTGCCAGTAGTCCTTGGGGTCGGGGCTCTGGAAACACCATATATTTT. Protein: CASSPWGRGSGNTIYF. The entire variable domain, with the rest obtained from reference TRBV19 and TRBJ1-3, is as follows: DGGITQSPKYLFRKEGQNVTLSCEQNLNHDAMYWYRQDPGQGLRLIYYSQIVNDFQKGDIAEGYSVSREKKESFPLTVTSAQKNPTAFYLCASSPWGRGSGNTIYFGEGSWLTVV.

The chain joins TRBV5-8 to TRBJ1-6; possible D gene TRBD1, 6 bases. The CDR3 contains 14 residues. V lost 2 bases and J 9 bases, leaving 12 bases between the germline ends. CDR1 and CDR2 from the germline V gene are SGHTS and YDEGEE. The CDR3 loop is CASSLGDTISPLHF. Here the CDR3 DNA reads TGTGCCAGCAGCTTAGGGGACACCATTTCACCCCTCCACTTT.

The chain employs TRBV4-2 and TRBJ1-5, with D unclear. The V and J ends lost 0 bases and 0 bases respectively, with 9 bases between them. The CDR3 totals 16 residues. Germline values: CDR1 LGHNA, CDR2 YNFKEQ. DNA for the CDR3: TGTGCCAGCAGCCAAGACCCCGGGTCTAGCAATCAGCCCCAGCATTTT. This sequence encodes CASSQDPGSSNQPQHF.

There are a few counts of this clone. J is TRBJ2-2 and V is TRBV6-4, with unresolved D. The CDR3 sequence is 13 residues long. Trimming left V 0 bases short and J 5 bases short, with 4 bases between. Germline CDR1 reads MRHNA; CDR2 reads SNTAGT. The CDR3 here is CASSDSQTGELFF. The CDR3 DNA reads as TGTGCCAGCAGTGACTCTCAAACCGGGGAGCTGTTTTTT.

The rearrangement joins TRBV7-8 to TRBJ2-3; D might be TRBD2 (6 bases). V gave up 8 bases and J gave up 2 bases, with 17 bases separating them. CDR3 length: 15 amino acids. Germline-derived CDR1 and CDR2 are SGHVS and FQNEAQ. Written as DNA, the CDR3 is TGTGCCAGCCGGGGTTCGCAGCGGGCCACAGATACGCAGTATTTT. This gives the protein CASRGSQRATDTQYF.

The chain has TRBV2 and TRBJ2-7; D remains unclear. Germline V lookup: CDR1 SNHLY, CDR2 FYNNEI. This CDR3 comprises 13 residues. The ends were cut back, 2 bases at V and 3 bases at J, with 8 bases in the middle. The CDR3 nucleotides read TGTGCCAGCAGTGAACAGGTTAGCTACGAGCAGTACTTC. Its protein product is CASSEQVSYEQYF.

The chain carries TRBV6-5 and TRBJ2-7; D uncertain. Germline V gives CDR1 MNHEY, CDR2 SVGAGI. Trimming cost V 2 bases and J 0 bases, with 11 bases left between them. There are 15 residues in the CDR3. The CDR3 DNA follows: TGTGCCAGCAGTTACGGCCGCGGAAGCTCCTACGAGCAGTACTTC. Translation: CASSYGRGSSYEQYF.

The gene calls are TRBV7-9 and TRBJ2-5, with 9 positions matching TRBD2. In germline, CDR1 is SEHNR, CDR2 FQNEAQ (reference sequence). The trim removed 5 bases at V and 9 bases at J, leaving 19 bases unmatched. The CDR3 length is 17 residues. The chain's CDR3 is CASSLLEKRGAPWAQYF. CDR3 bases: TGTGCCAGCAGCCTGCTAGAAAAGCGGGGGGCCCCGTGGGCCCAGTACTTC.

DNA of the CDR3: TGTGCCAGCAGCTTAGTCGGCGCGGGAGGTCGCAATGAGCAGTTCTTC. Translated: CASSLVGAGGRNEQFF. This chain joins TRBV11-1 and TRBJ2-1; 8 nucleotides line up with TRBD2. The germline V gene has CDR1 SGHAT and CDR2 FQDESV (reference sequence). The ends lost 1 base at V and 6 bases at J; junction bases unmatched: 8. The CDR3 is 16 amino acids.

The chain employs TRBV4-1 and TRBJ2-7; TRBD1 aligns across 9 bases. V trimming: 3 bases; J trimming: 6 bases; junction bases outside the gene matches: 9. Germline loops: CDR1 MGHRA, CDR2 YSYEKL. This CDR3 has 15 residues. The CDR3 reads CASSHWDREGAEQYF. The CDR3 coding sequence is TGCGCCAGCAGCCACTGGGACAGGGAGGGTGCCGAGCAGTACTTC.

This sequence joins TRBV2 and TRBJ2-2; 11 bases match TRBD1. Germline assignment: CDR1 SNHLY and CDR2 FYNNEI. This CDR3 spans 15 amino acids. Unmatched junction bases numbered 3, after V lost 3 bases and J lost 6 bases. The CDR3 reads CASSEVGQGAGELFF. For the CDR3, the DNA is TGTGCCAGCAGTGAGGTGGGACAGGGGGCCGGGGAGCTGTTTTTT.

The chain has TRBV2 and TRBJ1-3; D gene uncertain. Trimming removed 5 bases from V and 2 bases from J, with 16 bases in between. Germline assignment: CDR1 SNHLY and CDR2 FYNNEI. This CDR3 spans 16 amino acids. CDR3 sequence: CASSTDSYPPGNTIYF. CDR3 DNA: TGTGCCAGCAGTACGGACTCTTACCCCCCTGGAAACACCATATATTTT. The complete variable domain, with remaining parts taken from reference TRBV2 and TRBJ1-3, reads EPEVTQTPSHQVTQMGQEVILRCVPISNHLYFYWYRQILGQKVEFLVSFYNNEISEKSEIFDDQFSVERPDGSNFTLKIRSTKLEDSAMYFCASSTDSYPPGNTIYFGEGSWLTVV.

CDR3 residues: CARSLAGGSYNEQFF. In DNA form, the CDR3 reads TGTGCCAGAAGCTTGGCCGGGGGAAGCTACAATGAGCAGTTCTTC. The rearrangement uses TRBV5-3 and TRBJ2-1, with D possibly matching TRBD2 (6 bases). TRBV5-3 is an ORF; its function is uncertain. Between the trimmed V and J ends, which lost 0 bases and 3 bases, there was a span of 10 bases. This CDR3 is built from 15 residues.

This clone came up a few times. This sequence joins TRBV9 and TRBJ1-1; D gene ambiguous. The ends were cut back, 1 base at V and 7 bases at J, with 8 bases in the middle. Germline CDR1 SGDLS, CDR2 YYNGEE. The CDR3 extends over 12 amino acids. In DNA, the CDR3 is TGTGCCAGCAGCGTAATTGGAGGTGAAGCTTTCTTT. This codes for CASSVIGGEAFF.

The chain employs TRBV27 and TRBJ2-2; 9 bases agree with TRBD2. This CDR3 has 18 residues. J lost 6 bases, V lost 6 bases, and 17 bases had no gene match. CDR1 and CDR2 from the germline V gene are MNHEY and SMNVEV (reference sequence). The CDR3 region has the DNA TGTGCCAGCAGCGGTAAACGGGGACTAGCAGTCGGGTCCGGGGAGCTGTTTTTT. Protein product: CASSGKRGLAVGSGELFF.

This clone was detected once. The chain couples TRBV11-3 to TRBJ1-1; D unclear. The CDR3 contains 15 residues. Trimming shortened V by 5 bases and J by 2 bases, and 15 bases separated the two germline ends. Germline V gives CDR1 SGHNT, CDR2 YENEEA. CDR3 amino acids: CASSPTGWANTEAFF. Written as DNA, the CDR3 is TGTGCCAGCAGCCCGACGGGGTGGGCTAACACTGAAGCTTTCTTT.

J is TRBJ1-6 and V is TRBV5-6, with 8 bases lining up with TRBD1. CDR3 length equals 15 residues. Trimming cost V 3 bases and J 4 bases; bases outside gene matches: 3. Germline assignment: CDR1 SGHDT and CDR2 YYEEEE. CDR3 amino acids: CASSWTGSYNSPLHF. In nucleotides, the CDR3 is TGTGCCAGCAGCTGGACAGGGAGTTATAATTCACCCCTCCACTTT.

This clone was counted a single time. The DNA for the CDR3 is TGTGCCAGCAGCCGCGCAGCGGGGGAAGAAGAGACCCAGTACTTC. It specifies CASSRAAGEEETQYF. V usage is TRBV4-2 and J usage is TRBJ2-5; 8 positions agree with TRBD2. J lost 3 bases, V lost 4 bases, and 7 bases had no gene match. The CDR3 spans 15 residues. Germline V gene sequence: CDR1 LGHNA, CDR2 YNFKEQ.

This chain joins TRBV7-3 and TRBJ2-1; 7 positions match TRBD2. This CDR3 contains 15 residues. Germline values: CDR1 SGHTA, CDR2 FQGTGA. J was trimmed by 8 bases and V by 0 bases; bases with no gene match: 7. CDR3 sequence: CASSLTGGVRYEQFF. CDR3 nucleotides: TGTGCCAGCAGCTTAACGGGGGGGGTAAGGTATGAGCAGTTCTTC.

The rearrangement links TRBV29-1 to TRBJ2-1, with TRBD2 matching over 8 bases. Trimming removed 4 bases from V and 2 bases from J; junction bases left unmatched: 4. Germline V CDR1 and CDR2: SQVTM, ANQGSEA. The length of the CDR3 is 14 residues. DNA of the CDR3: TGCAGCGTTGCACTAGCGGAGGCCTACAATGAGCAGTTCTTC. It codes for CSVALAEAYNEQFF.

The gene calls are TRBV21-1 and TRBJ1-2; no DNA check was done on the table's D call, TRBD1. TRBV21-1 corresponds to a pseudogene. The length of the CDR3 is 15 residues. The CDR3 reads CASSKKQGMDYGYTF. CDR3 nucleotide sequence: TGTGCCAGCAGCAAAAAACAGGGAATGGACTATGGCTACACCTTC.

The CDR3 spells CASSVGFGNTEAFF. The CDR3 DNA sequence: TGTGCCAGCAGCGTAGGGTTCGGGAACACTGAAGCTTTCTTT. The rearrangement joins TRBV9 to TRBJ1-1; D is uncertain. CDR1 and CDR2 (germline): SGDLS, YYNGEE. V was cut by 0 bases and J by 1 base, with 7 bases left in between. The CDR3 is made up of 14 amino acids.

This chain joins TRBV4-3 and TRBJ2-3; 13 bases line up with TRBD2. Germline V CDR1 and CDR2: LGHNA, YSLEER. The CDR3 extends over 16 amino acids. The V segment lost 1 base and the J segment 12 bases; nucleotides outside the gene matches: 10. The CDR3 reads CASSQGFRTSGGPQYF. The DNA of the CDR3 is TGCGCCAGCAGCCAAGGCTTTCGGACTAGCGGGGGCCCCCAGTATTTT.

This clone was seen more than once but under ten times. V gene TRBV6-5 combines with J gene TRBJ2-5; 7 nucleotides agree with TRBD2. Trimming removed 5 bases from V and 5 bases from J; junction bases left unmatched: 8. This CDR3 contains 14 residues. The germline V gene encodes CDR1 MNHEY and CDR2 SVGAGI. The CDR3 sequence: CASSPGLETETQYF. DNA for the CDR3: TGTGCCAGCAGTCCCGGACTAGAGACGGAGACCCAGTACTTC.

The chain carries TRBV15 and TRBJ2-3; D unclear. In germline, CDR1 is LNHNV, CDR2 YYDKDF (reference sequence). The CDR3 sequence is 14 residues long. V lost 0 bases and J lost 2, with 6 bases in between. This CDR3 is CATSRDYVTDTQYF. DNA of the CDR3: TGTGCCACCAGCAGAGACTACGTCACAGATACGCAGTATTTT.

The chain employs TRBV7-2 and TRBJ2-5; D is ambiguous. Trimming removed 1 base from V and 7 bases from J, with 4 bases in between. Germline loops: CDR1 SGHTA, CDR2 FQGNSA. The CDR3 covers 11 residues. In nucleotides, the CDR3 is TGTGCCAGCAGCTTAGTCGTGACCCAGTACTTC. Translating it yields CASSLVVTQYF.

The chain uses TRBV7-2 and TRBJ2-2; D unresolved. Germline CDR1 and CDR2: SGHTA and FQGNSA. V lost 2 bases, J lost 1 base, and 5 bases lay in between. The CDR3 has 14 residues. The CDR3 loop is CASSLPVNTGELFF. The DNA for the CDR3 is TGTGCCAGCAGCTTACCAGTGAACACCGGGGAGCTGTTTTTT.

The CDR3 reads CASSVRGSTNEQFF. The CDR3 coding sequence is TGTGCCAGCAGCGTACGAGGGAGTACTAATGAGCAGTTCTTC. The chain uses TRBV9 and TRBJ2-1, with a possible D match to TRBD2 (5 bases). From germline, CDR1 is SGDLS and CDR2 YYNGEE. V was cut by 1 base and J by 7 bases, with 12 bases left in between. This CDR3 comprises 14 residues. Filled out from reference TRBV9 and TRBJ2-1, the complete variable domain reads DSGVTQTPKHLITATGQRVTLRCSPRSGDLSVYWYQQSLDQGLQFLIQYYNGEERAKGNILERFSAQQFPDLHSELNLSSLELGDSALYFCASSVRGSTNEQFFGPGTRLTVL.

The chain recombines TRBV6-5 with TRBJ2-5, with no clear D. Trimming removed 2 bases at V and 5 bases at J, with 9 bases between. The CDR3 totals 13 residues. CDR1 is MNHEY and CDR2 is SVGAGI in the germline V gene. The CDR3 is CASSYRVRETQYF. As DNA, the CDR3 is TGTGCCAGCAGTTACCGGGTACGGGAGACCCAGTACTTC.

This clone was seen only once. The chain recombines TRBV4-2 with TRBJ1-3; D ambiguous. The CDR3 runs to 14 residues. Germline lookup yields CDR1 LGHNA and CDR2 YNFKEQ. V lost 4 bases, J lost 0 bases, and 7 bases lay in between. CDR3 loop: CASSRGDSGNTIYF. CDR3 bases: TGTGCCAGCAGCCGGGGAGACTCTGGAAACACCATATATTTT.

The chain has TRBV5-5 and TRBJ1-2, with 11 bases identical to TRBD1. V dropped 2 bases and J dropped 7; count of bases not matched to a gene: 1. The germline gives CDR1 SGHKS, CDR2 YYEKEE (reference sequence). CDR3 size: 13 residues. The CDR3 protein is CASSFGTGGGYTF. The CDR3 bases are TGTGCCAGCAGCTTTGGGACAGGGGGTGGCTACACCTTC. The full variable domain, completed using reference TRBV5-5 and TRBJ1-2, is DAGVTQSPTHLIKTRGQQVTLRCSPISGHKSVSWYQQVLGQGPQFIFQYYEKEERGRGNFPDRFSARQFPNYSSELNVNALLLGDSALYLCASSFGTGGGYTFGSGTRLTVV.